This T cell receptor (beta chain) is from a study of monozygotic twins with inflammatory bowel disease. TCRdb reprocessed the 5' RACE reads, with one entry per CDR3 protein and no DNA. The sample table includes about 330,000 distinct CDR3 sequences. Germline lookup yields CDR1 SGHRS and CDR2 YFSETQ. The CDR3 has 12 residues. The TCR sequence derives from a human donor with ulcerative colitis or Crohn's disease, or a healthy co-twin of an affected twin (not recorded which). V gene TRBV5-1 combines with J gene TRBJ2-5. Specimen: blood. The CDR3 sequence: CASSWYQETQYF.